These 10 T cell receptor beta chains came from one sample sequenced in a study of T cells in Graves' hyperthyroidism and ophthalmopathy. RNA transcripts served as the template for amplifying TCR beta CDR3 regions. HTBI primers were the set used in a first-round RT-PCR of the TCR CDR3. Each CDR3 protein gets one entry after TCRdb re-called the multiplex PCR reads with MiXCR. The sample has 270,000 or so distinct CDR3 sequences; less than 30% are singletons. Source material: blood. The source of these receptors is a man between 40 and 49 years old with Graves' hyperthyroidism that later progressed to Graves' ophthalmopathy.

The rearrangement joins TRBV5-1 to TRBJ2-7; TRBD2 matches 16 bases. V lost 6 bases, J lost 2 bases, and 5 bases stayed unmatched. From germline, CDR1 is SGHRS and CDR2 YFSETQ. The CDR3 is 16 residues long. CDR3 amino acids: CASNPGTSGRAYEQYF. In nucleotides, the CDR3 is TGCGCCAGCAATCCCGGGACTAGCGGGAGGGCCTACGAGCAGTACTTC.

There are many counts of this clonotype. V is TRBV12-3 or TRBV12-4 and J is TRBJ2-7; 7 bases agree with TRBD2. CDR3 length equals 14 residues. V dropped 6 bases and J dropped 2; count of bases not matched to a gene: 7. Written as DNA, the CDR3 is TGTGCCAGCAGGGATGGACTAGGAGCCTACGAGCAGTACTTC. Protein product: CASRDGLGAYEQYF.

This clonotype was picked up many times. The gene calls are TRBV11-1 and TRBJ2-7; the match to TRBD1 covers 7 bases. The CDR3 loop spans 17 amino acids. Per germline, CDR1 SGHAT and CDR2 FQDESV (reference sequence). V trimming: 4 bases; J trimming: 0 bases; junction bases outside the gene matches: 12. The CDR3 spells CASSSAPDRPNSYEQYF. The CDR3 DNA is TGTGCCAGCAGCTCCGCCCCGGACAGGCCGAACTCCTACGAGCAGTACTTC. Based on the CDR3 plus reference TRBV11-1 and TRBJ2-7, the full variable domain is EAEVAQSPRYKITEKSQAVAFWCDPISGHATLYWYRQILGQGPELLVQFQDESVVDDSQLPKDRFSAERLKGVDSTLKIQPAELGDSAMYLCASSSAPDRPNSYEQYFGPGTRLTVT.

V is TRBV6-1 and J is TRBJ2-5, with 7 bases aligning to TRBD2. CDR3 size: 14 residues. Germline CDR1 MNHNS, CDR2 SASEGT. The ends lost 7 bases at V and 1 base at J; junction bases unmatched: 6. The chain's CDR3 is CASNSRGFQETQYF. In nucleotides, the CDR3 is TGTGCCAGCAACTCGCGGGGGTTCCAAGAGACCCAGTACTTC.

The chain links TRBV4-2 to TRBJ1-2; D possibly corresponds to TRBD1 (5 bases). Germline V gene sequence: CDR1 LGHNA, CDR2 YNFKEQ. The V end was cut by 9 bases, the J end by 1 base, with 15 bases between. This CDR3 region has 14 residues. The CDR3 DNA reads TGTGCCAGTACAGAATTTCAGGGTAACTATGGCTACACCTTC. Encoded protein: CASTEFQGNYGYTF.

In this sample, this clonotype turned up a few times. This chain uses TRBV5-1 with TRBJ2-5; D perhaps matches TRBD2 (5 bases). V was pared by 0 bases and J by 0 bases, with 18 bases between. Germline lookup yields CDR1 SGHRS and CDR2 YFSETQ. CDR3 length: 18 residues. DNA of the CDR3: TGCGCCAGCAGCTTGGGAAACAGCCCGACTATAGACCAAGAGACCCAGTACTTC. It yields the protein CASSLGNSPTIDQETQYF.

This clonotype was seen repeatedly, ten times or more. The chain has TRBV18 and TRBJ2-3; D gene uncertain. Trimming left V 5 bases short and J 2 bases short, with 8 bases between. This CDR3 has 13 residues. Germline V gene data show CDR1 as KGHSH and CDR2 as LQKENI. The CDR3 reads CASSVAITDTQYF. CDR3 nucleotides: TGTGCCAGCTCAGTTGCCATCACAGATACGCAGTATTTT.

This clonotype was detected many times. V usage is TRBV6-1 and J usage is TRBJ2-7; D gene uncertain. Germline assignment: CDR1 MNHNS and CDR2 SASEGT. V was pared by 3 bases and J by 3 bases, with 6 bases between. There are 12 residues in the CDR3. The DNA of the CDR3 is TGTGCCAGCAGTGACCGACGCTACGAGCAGTACTTC. It yields the protein CASSDRRYEQYF.

This clonotype was detected ten times or more. The chain joins TRBV29-1 to TRBJ2-7; D not resolved. Germline CDR1 is SQVTM and CDR2 is ANQGSEA. V shed 6 bases and J shed 3 bases, with 12 bases lying between them. The CDR3 sequence is 12 residues long. The CDR3 loop reads CSVFGVDYEQYF. Here the CDR3 DNA reads TGCAGCGTATTTGGGGTGGACTACGAGCAGTACTTC.

This clonotype came up many times. The chain has TRBV9 and TRBJ1-1; TRBD1 might be the D (6 bases). V was trimmed by 0 bases and J by 3 bases, leaving 15 bases between them. The CDR3 contains 16 residues. Looked up from germline, CDR1 is SGDLS and CDR2 is YYNGEE. CDR3 residues: CASSVDEGGEDTEAFF. In DNA, the CDR3 is TGTGCCAGCAGCGTAGATGAGGGGGGGGAGGACACTGAAGCTTTCTTT.